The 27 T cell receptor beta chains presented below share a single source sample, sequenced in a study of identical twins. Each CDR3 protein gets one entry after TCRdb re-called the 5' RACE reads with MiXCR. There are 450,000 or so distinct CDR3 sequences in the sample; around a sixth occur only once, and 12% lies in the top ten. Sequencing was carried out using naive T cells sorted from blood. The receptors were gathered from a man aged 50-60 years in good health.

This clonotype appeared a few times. This CDR3 reads CSASWGGSTGELFF. Written as DNA, the CDR3 is TGCAGTGCTAGCTGGGGGGGTAGCACCGGGGAGCTGTTTTTT. The V gene is TRBV20-1, the J gene TRBJ2-2; 7 bases are shared with TRBD2. The CDR3 loop spans 14 amino acids. The trim removed 3 bases at V and 4 bases at J, leaving 5 bases unmatched. Germline CDR1 DFQATT, CDR2 SNEGSKA (reference sequence).

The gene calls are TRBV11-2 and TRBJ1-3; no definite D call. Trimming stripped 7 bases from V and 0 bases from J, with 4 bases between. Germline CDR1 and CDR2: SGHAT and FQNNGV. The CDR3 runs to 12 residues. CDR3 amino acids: CASTHSGNTIYF. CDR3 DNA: TGTGCCAGCACCCACTCTGGAAACACCATATATTTT.

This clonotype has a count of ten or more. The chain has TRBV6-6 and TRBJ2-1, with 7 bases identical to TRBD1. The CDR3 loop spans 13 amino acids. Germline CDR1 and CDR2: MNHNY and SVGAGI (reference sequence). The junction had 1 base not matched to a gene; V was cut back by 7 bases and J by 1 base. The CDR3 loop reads CASNRGSYNEQFF. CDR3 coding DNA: TGTGCCAGCAACAGGGGTTCCTACAATGAGCAGTTCTTC.

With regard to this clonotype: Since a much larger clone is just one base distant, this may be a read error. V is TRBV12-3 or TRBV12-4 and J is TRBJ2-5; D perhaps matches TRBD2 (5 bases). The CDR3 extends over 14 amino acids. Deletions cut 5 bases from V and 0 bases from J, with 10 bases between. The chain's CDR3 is CASSPRRYQETQYF. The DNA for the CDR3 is TGTGCCAGCAGTCCCAGGAGGTACCAAGAGACCCAGTACTTC.

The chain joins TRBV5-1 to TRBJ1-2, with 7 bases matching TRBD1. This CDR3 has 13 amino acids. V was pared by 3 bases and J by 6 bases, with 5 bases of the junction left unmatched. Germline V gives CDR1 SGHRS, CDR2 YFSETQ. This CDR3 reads CASSWGTVDGYTF. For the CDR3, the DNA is TGCGCCAGCAGCTGGGGGACAGTGGATGGCTACACCTTC. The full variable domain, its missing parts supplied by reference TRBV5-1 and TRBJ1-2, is KAGVTQTPRYLIKTRGQQVTLSCSPISGHRSVSWYQQTPGQGLQFLFEYFSETQRNKGNFPGRFSGRQFSNSRSEMNVSTLELGDSALYLCASSWGTVDGYTFGSGTRLTVV.

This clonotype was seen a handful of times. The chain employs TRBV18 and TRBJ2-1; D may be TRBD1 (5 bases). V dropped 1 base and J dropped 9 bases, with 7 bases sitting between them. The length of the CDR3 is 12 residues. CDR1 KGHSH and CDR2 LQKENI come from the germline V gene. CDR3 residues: CASSPQGVEQFF. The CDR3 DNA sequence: TGTGCCAGCTCACCACAAGGGGTTGAGCAGTTCTTC.

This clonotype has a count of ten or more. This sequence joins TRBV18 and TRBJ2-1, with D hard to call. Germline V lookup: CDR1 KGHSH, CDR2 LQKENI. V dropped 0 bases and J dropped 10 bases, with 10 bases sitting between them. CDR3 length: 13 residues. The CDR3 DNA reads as TGTGCCAGCTCACCACCGGTAATTCAGGAGCAGTTCTTC. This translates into CASSPPVIQEQFF.

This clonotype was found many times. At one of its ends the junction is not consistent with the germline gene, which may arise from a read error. The CDR3 DNA sequence: TGCGCCAGCAGCAAAGAGAATACCTACGGAAACACCATATATTTT. Its protein product is CASSKENTYGNTIYF. The chain has TRBV4-3 and TRBJ1-3; D gene unclear. The germline V gene has CDR1 LGHNA and CDR2 YSLEER. The length of the CDR3 is 15 residues.

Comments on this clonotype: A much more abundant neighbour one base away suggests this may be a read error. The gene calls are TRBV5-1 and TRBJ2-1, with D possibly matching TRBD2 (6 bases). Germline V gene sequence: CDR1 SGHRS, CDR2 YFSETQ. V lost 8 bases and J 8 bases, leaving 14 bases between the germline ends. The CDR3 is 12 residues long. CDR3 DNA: TGCGCCAGGAGCCCGGAGGGGCATGAGCAGTTCTTC. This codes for CARSPEGHEQFF.

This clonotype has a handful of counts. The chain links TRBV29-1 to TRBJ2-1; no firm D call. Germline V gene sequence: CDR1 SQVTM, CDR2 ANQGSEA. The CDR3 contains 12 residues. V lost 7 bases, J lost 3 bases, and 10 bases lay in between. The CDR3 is CSALKGYNEQFF. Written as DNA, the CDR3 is TGCAGCGCCCTTAAGGGCTACAATGAGCAGTTCTTC.

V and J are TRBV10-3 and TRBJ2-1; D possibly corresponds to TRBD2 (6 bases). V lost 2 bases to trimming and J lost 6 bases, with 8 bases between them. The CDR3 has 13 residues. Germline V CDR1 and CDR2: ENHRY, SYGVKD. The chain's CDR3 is CAISEREANEQFF. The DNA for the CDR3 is TGTGCCATCAGTGAGAGGGAGGCCAATGAGCAGTTCTTC.

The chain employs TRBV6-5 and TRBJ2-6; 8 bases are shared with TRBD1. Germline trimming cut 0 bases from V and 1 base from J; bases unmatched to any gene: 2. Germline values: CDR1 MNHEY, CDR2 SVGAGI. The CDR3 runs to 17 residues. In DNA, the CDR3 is TGTGCCAGCAGTTACTCTAGGACAGGGTCTGGGGCCAACGTCCTGACTTTC. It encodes CASSYSRTGSGANVLTF.

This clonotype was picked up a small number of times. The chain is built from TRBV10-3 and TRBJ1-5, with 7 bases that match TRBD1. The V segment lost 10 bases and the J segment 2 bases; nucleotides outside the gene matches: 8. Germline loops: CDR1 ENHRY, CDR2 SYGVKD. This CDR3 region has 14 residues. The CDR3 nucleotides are TGTGCCACGCAGGCCGGGACAGGCAATCAGCCCCAGCATTTT. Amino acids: CATQAGTGNQPQHF.

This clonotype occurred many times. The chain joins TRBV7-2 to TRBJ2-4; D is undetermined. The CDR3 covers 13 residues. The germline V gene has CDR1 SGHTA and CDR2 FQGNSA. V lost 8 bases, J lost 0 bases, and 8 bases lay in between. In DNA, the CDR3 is TGTGCCAGCTCCCCCCCAGCCAAAAACATTCAGTACTTC. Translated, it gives CASSPPAKNIQYF.

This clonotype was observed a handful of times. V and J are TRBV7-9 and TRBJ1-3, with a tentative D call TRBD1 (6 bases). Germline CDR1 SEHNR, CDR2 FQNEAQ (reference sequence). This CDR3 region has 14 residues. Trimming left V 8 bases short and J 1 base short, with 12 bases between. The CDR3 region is CASAGVGSGNTIYF. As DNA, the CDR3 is TGTGCCAGCGCAGGGGTTGGTTCTGGAAACACCATATATTTT. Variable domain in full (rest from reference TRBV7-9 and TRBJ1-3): DTGVSQNPRHKITKRGQNVTFRCDPISEHNRLYWYRQTLGQGPEFLTYFQNEAQLEKSRLLSDRFSAERPKGSFSTLEIQRTEQGDSAMYLCASAGVGSGNTIYFGEGSWLTVV.

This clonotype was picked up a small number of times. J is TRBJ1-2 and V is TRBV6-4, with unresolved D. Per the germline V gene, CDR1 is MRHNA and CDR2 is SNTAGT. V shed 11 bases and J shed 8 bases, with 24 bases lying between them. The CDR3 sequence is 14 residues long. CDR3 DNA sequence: TGTGCCTCTTCACGTGGACTCGAAGGAGGAGGCTACACCTTC. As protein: CASSRGLEGGGYTF.

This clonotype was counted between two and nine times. The chain's CDR3 is CASSQGERRANVLTF. CDR3 nucleotides: TGTGCCAGCAGCCAAGGTGAACGGAGGGCCAACGTCCTGACTTTC. This chain connects TRBV4-2 to TRBJ2-6, with D unresolved. The CDR3 contains 15 residues. V lost 1 base to trimming and J lost 5 bases, with 9 bases between them. Per germline, CDR1 LGHNA and CDR2 YNFKEQ.

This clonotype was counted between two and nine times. The CDR3 spells CSLRGDRENTDTQYF. The CDR3 bases are TGCAGCCTCCGGGGGGACAGGGAGAACACAGATACGCAGTATTTT. V is TRBV29-1 and J is TRBJ2-3, with 9 bases aligning to TRBD1. The CDR3 contains 15 residues. The germline V gene has CDR1 SQVTM and CDR2 ANQGSEA. V trimming: 8 bases; J trimming: 2 bases; junction bases outside the gene matches: 11.

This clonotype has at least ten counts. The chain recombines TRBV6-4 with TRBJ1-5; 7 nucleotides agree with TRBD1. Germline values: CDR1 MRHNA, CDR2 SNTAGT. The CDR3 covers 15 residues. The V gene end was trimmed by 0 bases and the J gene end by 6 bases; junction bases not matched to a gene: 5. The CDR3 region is CASSDSFRGLQPQHF. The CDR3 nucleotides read TGTGCCAGCAGTGACTCGTTTAGGGGGCTTCAGCCCCAGCATTTT.

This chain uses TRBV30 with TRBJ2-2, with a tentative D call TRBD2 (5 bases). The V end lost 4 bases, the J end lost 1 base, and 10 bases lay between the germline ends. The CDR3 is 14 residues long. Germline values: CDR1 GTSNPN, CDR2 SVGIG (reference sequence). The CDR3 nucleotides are TGTGCCTGGATTGGGGAGTTGAACACCGGGGAGCTGTTTTTT. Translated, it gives CAWIGELNTGELFF.

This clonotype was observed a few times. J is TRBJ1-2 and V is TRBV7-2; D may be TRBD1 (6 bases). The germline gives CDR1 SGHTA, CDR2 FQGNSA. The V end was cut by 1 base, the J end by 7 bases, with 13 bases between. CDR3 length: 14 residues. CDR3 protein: CASSLGRTVAGYTF. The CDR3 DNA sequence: TGTGCCAGCAGCTTAGGCCGGACAGTAGCTGGCTACACCTTC.

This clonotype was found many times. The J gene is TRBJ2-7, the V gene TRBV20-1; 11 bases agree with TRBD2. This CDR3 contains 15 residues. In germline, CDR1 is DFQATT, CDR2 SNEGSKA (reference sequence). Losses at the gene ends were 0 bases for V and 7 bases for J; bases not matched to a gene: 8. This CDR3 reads CSARDRVLAGVEQYF. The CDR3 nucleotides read TGCAGTGCTAGAGATCGAGTACTAGCGGGAGTTGAGCAGTACTTC.

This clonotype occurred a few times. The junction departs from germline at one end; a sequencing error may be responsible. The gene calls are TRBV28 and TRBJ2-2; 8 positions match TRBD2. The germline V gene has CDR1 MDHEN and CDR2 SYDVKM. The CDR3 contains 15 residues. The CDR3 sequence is CASSRGGRTGGEQFF. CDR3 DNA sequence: TGTGCCAGCAGCCGGGGGGGGCGCACAGGCGGGGAGCAGTTTTTT.

CDR3 sequence: CASSLVGRGRGAEAFF. CDR3 sequence (DNA): TGTGCCAGCAGCTTAGTCGGCAGGGGCCGAGGGGCTGAAGCTTTCTTT. This chain connects TRBV7-9 to TRBJ1-1; TRBD1 is a possible D gene (6 bases). Germline V gives CDR1 SEHNR, CDR2 FQNEAQ (reference sequence). V was pared by 1 base and J by 6 bases, with 18 bases between. The CDR3 has 16 residues.

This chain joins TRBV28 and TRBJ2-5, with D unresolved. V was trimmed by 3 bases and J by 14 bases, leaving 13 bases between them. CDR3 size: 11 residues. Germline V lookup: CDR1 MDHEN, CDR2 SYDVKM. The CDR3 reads CASSFDRFRYF. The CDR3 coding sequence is TGTGCCAGCAGTTTCGACCGGTTTCGATACTTC.

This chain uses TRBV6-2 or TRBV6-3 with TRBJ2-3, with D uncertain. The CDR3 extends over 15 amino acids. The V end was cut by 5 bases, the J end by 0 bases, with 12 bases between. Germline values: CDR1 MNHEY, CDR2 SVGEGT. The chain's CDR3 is CASSETYPSTDTQYF. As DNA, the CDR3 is TGTGCCAGCAGTGAGACATACCCTAGCACAGATACGCAGTATTTT.

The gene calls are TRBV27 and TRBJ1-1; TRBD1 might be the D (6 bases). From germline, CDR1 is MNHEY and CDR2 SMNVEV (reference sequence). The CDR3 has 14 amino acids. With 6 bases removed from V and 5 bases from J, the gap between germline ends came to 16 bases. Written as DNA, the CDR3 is TGTGCCAGCAGCCGCGGGGGCGTGGGGACTGAAGCTTTCTTT. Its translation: CASSRGGVGTEAFF.